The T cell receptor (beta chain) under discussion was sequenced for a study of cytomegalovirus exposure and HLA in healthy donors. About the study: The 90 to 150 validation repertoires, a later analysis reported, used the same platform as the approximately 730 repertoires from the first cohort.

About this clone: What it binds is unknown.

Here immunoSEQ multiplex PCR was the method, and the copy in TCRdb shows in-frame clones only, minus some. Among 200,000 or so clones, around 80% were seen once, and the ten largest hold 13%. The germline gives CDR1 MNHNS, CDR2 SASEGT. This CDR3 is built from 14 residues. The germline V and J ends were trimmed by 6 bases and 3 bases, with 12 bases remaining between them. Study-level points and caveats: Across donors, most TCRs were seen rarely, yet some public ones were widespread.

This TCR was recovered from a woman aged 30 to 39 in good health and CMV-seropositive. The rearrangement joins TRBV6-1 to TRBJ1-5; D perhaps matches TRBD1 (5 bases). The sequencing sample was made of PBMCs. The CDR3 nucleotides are TGTGCCAGCAGCCTCCAGGGAAACAATCAGCCCCAGCATTTT. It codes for CASSLQGNNQPQHF.